The sequence of this TCR beta chain was determined in a study of blood T cell repertoires in COVID-19. Study background: From the United States, Italy and Spain came samples of acute and convalescent COVID-19.

Method: immunoSEQ multiplex PCR; TCRdb's copy keeps in-frame clones and lacks some. The repertoire holds about 150,000 clones, with around 89% as singletons. The CDR3 is 13 amino acids. Trimming took off 7 bases at V and 1 base at J, with 10 bases between the two ends. From germline, CDR1 is SNHLY and CDR2 FYNNEI. The V call is TRBV2, the J call TRBJ2-5; D unresolved. The origin of this receptor is a man aged 55-75 years with active or convalescent COVID-19. Source material: peripheral blood. The DNA of the CDR3 is TGTGCCAGCATGGCAGGCCCCCAAGAGACCCAGTACTTC. It yields the protein CASMAGPQETQYF.